Listed below are T cell receptor beta chains from one sample, sequenced in a study of cytomegalovirus exposure and HLA in healthy donors. Generated by immunoSEQ multiplex PCR, the TCRdb table keeps only in-frame clones and is missing some. The table has approximately 160,000 clones, around 85% seen once. Material for sequencing was PBMCs. The receptor source for this set is a man aged 25-45 years in good health and CMV-seropositive. Both conserved end residues are part of each CDR3. The D gene is left open where the match is weak. For some rows the clone size is stated as once, few or many, or as a class when expanded; others skip it.

j_call | cdr3_length | d_call | v_call | clone_size | cdr3_nt | cdr3_aa
TRBJ2-2 | 13 | . | TRBV5-6 | . | TGTGCCAGCAGCCCTAGATACACCGGGGAGCTGTTTTTT | CASSPRYTGELFF
TRBJ1-4 | 17 | . | TRBV27 | . | TGTGCCAGCAGTTTAATGGGGCTAAGGGGGGGAGATGAAAAACTGTTTTTT | CASSLMGLRGGDEKLFF
TRBJ2-7 | 14 | . | TRBV1 | once | TGCACCAGCAGCCCCGGGACAGGTGATTACGAGCAGTACTTC | CTSSPGTGDYEQYF
TRBJ1-6 | 15 | . | TRBV11-2 | . | TGTGCCAGCAGCTCAGGACAACTTTATAATTCACCCCTCCACTTT | CASSSGQLYNSPLHF
TRBJ2-3 | 16 | TRBD2 | TRBV5-4 | . | TGTGCCAGCAGCTCTCGACTAGCGGGGGTCACAGATACGCAGTATTTT | CASSSRLAGVTDTQYF
TRBJ2-5 | 17 | TRBD2 | TRBV13 | . | TGTGCCAGCAGCTTATCGCCTGGAGCGGGGGTTTCTGAGACCCAGTACTTC | CASSLSPGAGVSETQYF
TRBJ2-1 | 18 | TRBD2 | TRBV27 | . | TGTGCCAGCAGTCCCGGGACTAGCGGGGGCCCTTTCTACAATGAGCAGTTCTTC | CASSPGTSGGPFYNEQFF
TRBJ1-5 | 17 | . | TRBV4-1 | . | TGCGCCAGCAGCCAAGTTGGGGACGACAGGATTAATCAGCCCCAGCATTTT | CASSQVGDDRINQPQHF
TRBJ2-2 | 15 | . | TRBV6-5 | . | TGTGCCAGCAGTTACTCCGGACAGAACACCGGGGAGCTGTTTTTT | CASSYSGQNTGELFF
TRBJ1-3 | 17 | . | TRBV12-5 | . | TGTGCTAGTGGTTTGGTAATAAGGAGGGACTCTGGAAACACCATATATTTT | CASGLVIRRDSGNTIYF
TRBJ2-1 | 16 | TRBD2 | TRBV18 | . | TGTGCCAGCTCACCACCCCCTAGCGGGGGGGCAAATGAGCAGTTCTTC | CASSPPPSGGANEQFF
TRBJ2-1 | 17 | TRBD2 | TRBV9 | . | TGTGCCAGCAGCGTAGGTGGTAGCGGGGCCTCCTACAATGAGCAGTTCTTC | CASSVGGSGASYNEQFF
TRBJ2-2 | 15 | . | TRBV5-1 | . | TGCGCCAGCAGGGTACTAGCCGTCCACACCGGGGAGCTGTTTTTT | CASRVLAVHTGELFF
TRBJ2-5 | 16 | TRBD2 | TRBV5-4 | . | TGTGCCAGCAGCTTGGAGGGTAGCGGGGGGCTCAGGGCCCAGTACTTC | CASSLEGSGGLRAQYF
TRBJ2-1 | 16 | TRBD2 | TRBV4-3 | . | TGCGCCAGCAGCCAAGATCGACTAGCGTGGGCCAATGAGCAGTTCTTC | CASSQDRLAWANEQFF
TRBJ1-5 | 15 | . | TRBV2 | . | TGTGCCAGCAGTGAAGCGCGTATGAGCAATCAGCCCCAGCATTTT | CASSEARMSNQPQHF
TRBJ1-2 | 15 | TRBD1 | TRBV9 | . | TGTGCCAGCAGCGCTTTCCGGGACAGTCTCTATGGCTACACCTTC | CASSAFRDSLYGYTF
TRBJ1-5 | 16 | TRBD1 | TRBV27 | . | TGTGCCAGTGCAGAGGGGGCCACGTATAGCAATCAGCCCCAGCATTTT | CASAEGATYSNQPQHF
TRBJ2-1 | 15 | . | TRBV5-4 | . | TGTGCCAGCAGCTTTGGGCAGGGCGTGACCAATGAGCAGTTCTTC | CASSFGQGVTNEQFF
TRBJ2-5 | 13 | . | TRBV5-6 | many | TGTGCCAGCAGCCTGGCTCGGGGAGAGACCCAGTACTTC | CASSLARGETQYF
TRBJ2-3 | 15 | TRBD1 | TRBV4-2 | . | TGTGCCAGCAGCCTTGCACAGGGGAGCACAGATACGCAGTATTTT | CASSLAQGSTDTQYF
TRBJ1-1 | 15 | . | TRBV7-3 | . | TGTGCCAGCAGCTTAAACCCAGTCATGAACACTGAAGCTTTCTTT | CASSLNPVMNTEAFF
TRBJ1-3 | 17 | TRBD1 | TRBV9 | . | TGTGCCAGCAGCGTAGGGGACAGGCTATACTCTGGAAACACCATATATTTT | CASSVGDRLYSGNTIYF
TRBJ2-7 | 18 | TRBD1 | TRBV7-9 | . | TGTGCCAGCAGCTTATCCCGTGGAAGGACAGGTAGCTCCTACGAGCAGTACTTC | CASSLSRGRTGSSYEQYF
TRBJ2-2 | 17 | . | TRBV10-1 | . | TGCGCCAGCAGTGAGTTCAGTATCCTCGCGAACACCGGGGAGCTGTTTTTT | CASSEFSILANTGELFF
TRBJ1-6 | 12 | . | TRBV6-5 | few | TGTGCCAGCAGAACCTACAGGGAGCCCCTCCACTTT | CASRTYREPLHF
TRBJ2-5 | 16 | TRBD2 | TRBV19 | . | TGTGCCAGTAGTACGGGACTTTCGGGACCGGGGGGGACCCAGTACTTC | CASSTGLSGPGGTQYF
TRBJ2-1 | 16 | TRBD1 | TRBV6-1 | . | TGTGCCAGCAGTGGGAGGGGGACAGGGCTGATCAATGAGCAGTTCTTC | CASSGRGTGLINEQFF
TRBJ2-7 | 14 | TRBD2 | TRBV6-5 | . | TGTGCCAGCAGAGTACTAGCGGGTCCTTACGAGCAGTACTTC | CASRVLAGPYEQYF
TRBJ1-1 | 14 | TRBD1 | TRBV6-1 | . | TGTGCCAGCAGGTTCGACAGGGGGACAACTGAAGCTTTCTTT | CASRFDRGTTEAFF
TRBJ2-3 | 17 | TRBD2 | TRBV18 | . | TGTGCCAGCTCACCCCGACTAGCGGGGGTTAGCACAGATACGCAGTATTTT | CASSPRLAGVSTDTQYF
TRBJ2-7 | 15 | TRBD2 | TRBV6-5 | . | TGTGCCAGCAGTTCGTACGGGGGGGCCGCGTACGAGCAGTACTTC | CASSSYGGAAYEQYF
TRBJ1-6 | 14 | . | TRBV6-1 | few | TGTGCCAGCAGTGAAGCGGGGGGAAATTCACCCCTCCACTTT | CASSEAGGNSPLHF
TRBJ1-2 | 14 | . | TRBV9 | . | TGTGCCAGCAGCGTAGCGGGGAGCGACTATGGCTACACCTTC | CASSVAGSDYGYTF
TRBJ2-3 | 13 | . | TRBV30 | . | TGTGCCTGGAGTGGGAGTGGTACAGATACGCAGTATTTT | CAWSGSGTDTQYF
TRBJ2-7 | 15 | . | TRBV6-5 | few | TGTGCCAGCAGACAAATACGGGACATGGCCTACGAGCAGTACTTC | CASRQIRDMAYEQYF
TRBJ2-3 | 14 | TRBD1 | TRBV28 | . | TGTGCCAGCAGTACAGGGGGAAGCACAGATACGCAGTATTTT | CASSTGGSTDTQYF
TRBJ1-4 | 11 | . | TRBV19 | . | TGTGCCAGTAGTCGTCTCGGAAAACTGTTTTTT | CASSRLGKLFF
TRBJ2-7 | 13 | . | TRBV30 | . | TGTGCTCTCGTCTCGGGGTTAGGCTACGAGCAGTACTTC | CALVSGLGYEQYF
TRBJ1-2 | 14 | TRBD1 | TRBV19 | . | TGTGCCAGTAGTATAGAGCCAGGGGGCGGAGGCTACACCTTC | CASSIEPGGGGYTF
TRBJ2-2 | 16 | TRBD1 | TRBV25-1 | . | TGTGCCAGCAGTGAAGACAGGGCCCCGGACACCGGGGAGCTGTTTTTT | CASSEDRAPDTGELFF
TRBJ2-7 | 14 | . | TRBV4-1 | . | TGCGCCAGCAGCCAAGTCGGCGGGGCCTACGAGCAGTACTTC | CASSQVGGAYEQYF
TRBJ2-5 | 13 | . | TRBV18 | once | TGTGCCAGCTCACAGGGGGAGCAAGAGACCCAGTACTTC | CASSQGEQETQYF
TRBJ1-2 | 12 | . | TRBV10-2 | . | TGCGCCACCGCGGACACTAACTATGGCTACACCTTC | CATADTNYGYTF
TRBJ2-6 | 18 | TRBD1 | TRBV5-1 | . | TGCGCCAGCAGTCTACAGGGACAGGGAGTCTCTGGGGCCAACGTCCTGACTTTC | CASSLQGQGVSGANVLTF
TRBJ1-2 | 15 | . | TRBV6-5 | few | TGTGCCAGCAGTTACAGAGTCAGGGCAAACTATGGCTACACCTTC | CASSYRVRANYGYTF
TRBJ1-5 | 14 | TRBD1 | TRBV18 | once | TGTGCCAGCTCACCTAGCCAGGGGGATCAGCCCCAGCATTTT | CASSPSQGDQPQHF
TRBJ1-2 | 13 | TRBD1 | TRBV4-2 | . | TGTGCCAGCAGCCAGGACAGGGTTTGGGGCTACACCTTC | CASSQDRVWGYTF
TRBJ2-5 | 14 | . | TRBV6-1 | . | TGTGCCACCCGGGATGGTAGCCTTGGAGAGACCCAGTACTTC | CATRDGSLGETQYF
TRBJ2-7 | 15 | TRBD1 | TRBV7-7 | . | TGTGCTAGCAGCATCGGACAGGGGCCCTCCTACGAGCAGTACTTC | CASSIGQGPSYEQYF
TRBJ1-5 | 16 | . | TRBV7-2 | . | TGTGCCAGCAGCCTTTGGACAGCTTATAGCAATCAGCCCCAGCATTTT | CASSLWTAYSNQPQHF
TRBJ2-7 | 14 | TRBD1 | TRBV7-2 | . | TGTGCCAGCAGGTCGGGGACAGGGGGCTACGAGCAGTACTTC | CASRSGTGGYEQYF